This TCR beta chain was identified in a study of T cells after yellow fever vaccination. This clonotype was seen a few times. A single record per CDR3 protein comes from TCRdb applying MiXCR to the 5' RACE reads. The profile shows 150,000 to 200,000 distinct CDR3 sequences, 11% of them singletons. CDR1 is SGHTA, CDR2 FQGTGA, per germline. Deletions cut 2 bases from V and 4 bases from J, with 15 bases between. This CDR3 comprises 16 residues. Specimen: CD8+ T cells sorted from PBMCs, collected 15 days after the yellow fever booster vaccination. This chain links TRBV7-3 with TRBJ2-1; no clear D. The TCR sequence derives from a young man who received the YFV17D yellow fever vaccine. This CDR3 is CASSLSPGEGYNEQFF. The CDR3 nucleotides are TGTGCCAGCAGCTTATCTCCGGGTGAAGGATACAATGAGCAGTTCTTC.